Presented here are 19 T cell receptor beta chains from one specimen sequenced in a study of blood T cell repertoires in COVID-19. This table comes from immunoSEQ multiplex PCR, and its TCRdb copy is limited to in-frame clones, with some not included. Of 73,000 or so clones detected, more than 60% appear once; the ten largest clones hold approximately 20%. Sequencing was performed on peripheral blood. The receptor source for this set is a man aged 60 to 69 with acute or convalescent COVID-19.

The gene calls are TRBV28 and TRBJ1-1; D uncertain. From germline, CDR1 is MDHEN and CDR2 SYDVKM. V was cut by 7 bases and J by 11 bases, with 17 bases left in between. The CDR3 runs to 12 residues. CDR3 region: CASNPKRGRAFF. The CDR3 nucleotides are TGTGCCAGCAACCCTAAGCGAGGGCGTGCTTTCTTT. The full variable domain, completed using reference TRBV28 and TRBJ1-1, is DVKVTQSSRYLVKRTGEKVFLECVQDMDHENMFWYRQDPGLGLRLIYFSYDVKMKEKGDIPEGYSVSREKKERFSLILESASTNQTSMYLCASNPKRGRAFFGQGTRLTVV.

This sequence joins TRBV19 and TRBJ2-7; the match to TRBD1 covers 8 bases. The J segment lost 6 bases and the V segment lost 4 bases, leaving 8 bases of the junction unmatched. Germline CDR1 LNHDA, CDR2 SQIVND (reference sequence). This CDR3 contains 14 residues. CDR3 sequence: CASSSGTGGGEQYV. The CDR3 nucleotides read TGTGCCAGTAGTAGCGGGACAGGCGGCGGCGAGCAGTACGTC.

The V and J genes are TRBV5-6 and TRBJ2-5; TRBD1 matches 7 bases. The germline CDR1 and CDR2 sequences are SGHDT and YYEEEE. V shed 0 bases and J 5 bases; nucleotides not matched to a gene: 13. CDR3 size: 17 residues. The CDR3 sequence is CASSLAGGWQEKETQYF. The DNA of the CDR3 is TGTGCCAGCAGCTTGGCAGGGGGATGGCAGGAGAAGGAGACCCAGTACTTC. The variable domain in full, with the rest retrieved from reference TRBV5-6 and TRBJ2-5, is DAGVTQSPTHLIKTRGQQVTLRCSPKSGHDTVSWYQQALGQGPQFIFQYYEEEERQRGNFPDRFSGHQFPNYSSELNVNALLLGDSALYLCASSLAGGWQEKETQYFGPGTRLLVL.

This clone was detected once. The V and J genes are TRBV7-9 and TRBJ2-1; tentatively, D is TRBD2 (5 bases). The V end was cut by 5 bases, the J end by 9 bases, with 11 bases between. Germline assignment: CDR1 SEHNR and CDR2 FQNEAQ (reference sequence). This CDR3 region has 12 residues. The CDR3, as DNA: TGTGCCAGCAGCCCCCCTAGCAGTGAGCAGTTCTTC. Protein sequence: CASSPPSSEQFF.

V gene TRBV24-1 combines with J gene TRBJ2-3; 10 nucleotides align to TRBD1. After removal of 4 bases from V and 5 bases from J, the junction contained 11 bases not matched to a gene. The CDR3 runs to 17 residues. Germline loops: CDR1 KGHDR, CDR2 SFDVKD. DNA of the CDR3: TGTGCCACCAGTGACCGTCCGGGACAGGGGTTCGGAGATACGCAGTATTTT. It encodes CATSDRPGQGFGDTQYF.

The genes are TRBV15 and TRBJ2-3; 9 bases are a match to TRBD2. CDR3 length: 18 amino acids. Per germline, CDR1 LNHNV and CDR2 YYDKDF (reference sequence). The V segment lost 0 bases and the J segment 6 bases; nucleotides outside the gene matches: 13. The CDR3 sequence: CATSREPLGRGGRDTQYF. The CDR3 DNA follows: TGTGCCACCAGCAGAGAACCCCTAGGGCGGGGGGGAAGGGATACGCAGTATTTT.

This chain uses TRBV6-5 with TRBJ2-5, with 8 bases matching TRBD2. Trimming cost V 2 bases and J 5 bases; bases outside gene matches: 10. Germline values: CDR1 MNHEY, CDR2 SVGAGI. The CDR3 extends over 16 amino acids. Here the CDR3 DNA reads TGTGCCAGCAGTTACGGACTAGCAGACGCGGGGGAGACCCAGTACTTC. This codes for CASSYGLADAGETQYF.

This clone was picked up many times. The chain recombines TRBV19 with TRBJ1-1; 7 nucleotides agree with TRBD1. V lost 4 bases, J lost 0 bases, and 5 bases stayed unmatched. Germline V gene data show CDR1 as LNHDA and CDR2 as SQIVND (reference sequence). This CDR3 region has 15 residues. The CDR3 reads CASSTPTGMNTEAFF. The DNA for the CDR3 is TGTGCCAGTAGTACGCCGACAGGGATGAACACTGAAGCTTTCTTT.

This sequence joins TRBV9 and TRBJ2-3; 11 bases are a match to TRBD2. CDR3 length: 14 amino acids. Per germline, CDR1 SGDLS and CDR2 YYNGEE. V shed 5 bases and J 2 bases; nucleotides not matched to a gene: 1. The CDR3 DNA follows: TGTGCCAGCAGTAGCGGGAGGGCCACAGATACGCAGTATTTT. It translates to CASSSGRATDTQYF.

In its sample, this clone was seen a few times. The chain is built from TRBV19 and TRBJ1-6; no clear D gene. Germline V gene sequence: CDR1 LNHDA, CDR2 SQIVND (reference sequence). The CDR3 has 15 residues. Trimming stripped 6 bases from V and 13 bases from J, with 22 bases between. CDR3 protein: CASRVATLPYAPLHF. In nucleotides, the CDR3 is TGTGCCAGTAGGGTCGCGACACTTCCCTACGCTCCCCTCCACTTT.

The chain carries TRBV3-1 (or the pseudogene TRBV3-2) and TRBJ2-2; 8 bases fit TRBD1. V trimming: 4 bases; J trimming: 1 base; junction bases outside the gene matches: 5. The length of the CDR3 is 16 residues. Germline CDR1 is LGHDT and CDR2 is YNNKEL (reference sequence). The CDR3 region is CASSRAGTGNTGELFF. CDR3 bases: TGTGCCAGCAGCCGTGCCGGGACAGGGAACACCGGGGAGCTGTTTTTT.

This chain joins TRBV19 and TRBJ2-3, with a tentative D call TRBD2 (6 bases). Germline lookup yields CDR1 LNHDA and CDR2 SQIVND (reference sequence). The CDR3 contains 12 residues. V was clipped by 10 bases and J by 2 bases, with 10 bases between them. DNA of the CDR3: TGTGCCACTAGGGACTTCACAGATACGCAGTATTTT. It translates to CATRDFTDTQYF.

This clone was counted ten times or more. The rearrangement joins TRBV30 to TRBJ1-6; D is perhaps TRBD1 (6 bases). Germline V gives CDR1 GTSNPN, CDR2 SVGIG (reference sequence). V dropped 0 bases and J dropped 13 bases, with 22 bases sitting between them. The CDR3 is 16 residues long. The CDR3 DNA follows: TGTGCCTGGAGTGTACGAACGGACAGCCGGACCGGGCCCCTCCACTTT. Its protein product is CAWSVRTDSRTGPLHF.

This clone came up once. The V call is TRBV11-3, the J call TRBJ1-2; 7 nucleotides align to TRBD1. CDR1 SGHNT and CDR2 YENEEA come from the germline V gene. The CDR3 covers 14 residues. V lost 1 base and J lost 8; bases outside the gene matches: 7. The CDR3 nucleotides are TGTGCCAGCAGCTTAGGCCCGGGACAGAAGGGCTACACCTTC. It translates to CASSLGPGQKGYTF.

The J gene is TRBJ2-3, the V gene TRBV18; 9 bases match TRBD1. CDR1 KGHSH and CDR2 LQKENI come from the germline V gene. Trimming removed 5 bases from V and 3 bases from J; junction bases left unmatched: 3. The CDR3 has 14 residues. CDR3 in amino acids: CASSSDRGTDTQYF. The CDR3 DNA reads TGTGCCAGCTCATCGGACAGGGGTACAGATACGCAGTATTTT.

This clone was seen repeatedly, ten times or more. V gene TRBV4-1 combines with J gene TRBJ1-3; a possible D gene is TRBD1 (6 bases). The CDR3 runs to 18 residues. V was trimmed by 2 bases and J by 0 bases, leaving 17 bases between them. The germline V gene encodes CDR1 MGHRA and CDR2 YSYEKL. The CDR3 DNA reads TGCGCCAGCAGCCAACTTGCGGACAGAGTGTACTCTGGAAACACCATATATTTT. It codes for CASSQLADRVYSGNTIYF.

J is TRBJ2-2 and V is TRBV7-3, with D possibly TRBD1 on 5 matching bases. Deletions cut 4 bases from V and 4 bases from J, with 10 bases between. The CDR3 runs 14 residues. CDR1 SGHTA and CDR2 FQGTGA come from the germline V gene. CDR3 coding DNA: TGTGCCAGCAGCTCCAGACAGAGCACCGGGGAGCTGTTTTTT. Amino acid sequence: CASSSRQSTGELFF.

The V call is TRBV6-1, the J call TRBJ1-2, with 8 bases matching TRBD1. CDR1 is MNHNS, CDR2 SASEGT, per germline. V gave up 3 bases and J gave up 1 base; unmatched junction bases: 10. This CDR3 region has 17 residues. As DNA, the CDR3 is TGTGCCAGCAGTGAGAGATCAGGGGGCCCACGTAACTATGGCTACACCTTC. It specifies CASSERSGGPRNYGYTF.

Only one count was recorded for this clone. The chain recombines TRBV28 with TRBJ2-5; D is unclear. V was clipped by 2 bases and J by 4 bases, with 11 bases between them. The CDR3 consists of 14 residues. Germline CDR1 reads MDHEN; CDR2 reads SYDVKM. CDR3 DNA: TGTGCCAGCAGTTTAACCAGGATCGGAGAGACCCAGTACTTC. It encodes CASSLTRIGETQYF. The variable domain in full, with the rest retrieved from reference TRBV28 and TRBJ2-5, is DVKVTQSSRYLVKRTGEKVFLECVQDMDHENMFWYRQDPGLGLRLIYFSYDVKMKEKGDIPEGYSVSREKKERFSLILESASTNQTSMYLCASSLTRIGETQYFGPGTRLLVL.